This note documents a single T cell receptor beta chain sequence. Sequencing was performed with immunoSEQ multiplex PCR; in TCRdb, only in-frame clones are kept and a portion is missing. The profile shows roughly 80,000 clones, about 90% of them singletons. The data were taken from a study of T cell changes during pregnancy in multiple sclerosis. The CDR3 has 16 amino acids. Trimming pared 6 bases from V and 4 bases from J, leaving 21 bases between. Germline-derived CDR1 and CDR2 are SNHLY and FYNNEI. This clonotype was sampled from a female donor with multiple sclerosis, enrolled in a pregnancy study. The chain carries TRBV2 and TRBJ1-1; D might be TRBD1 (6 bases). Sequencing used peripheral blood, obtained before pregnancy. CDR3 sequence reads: CASRGQGLPKSTEAFF. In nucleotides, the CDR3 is TGTGCCAGCAGGGGACAAGGCCTTCCTAAAAGCACTGAAGCTTTCTTT.